The 11 T cell receptor beta chains listed next were all sequenced from one sample in a study of T cells in Graves' hyperthyroidism and ophthalmopathy. The source material, RNA transcripts, was used to amplify TCR beta CDR3 regions. Initially, a first-round RT-PCR of the TCR CDR3 employed the HTBI primer set. MiXCR was run by TCRdb on the multiplex PCR reads, yielding one entry per CDR3 protein. The table shows more than 350,000 distinct CDR3 sequences, with 13% to 15% occurring only once. Sequencing input: blood. These receptors were collected from an older woman with Graves' ophthalmopathy.

The chain links TRBV19 to TRBJ2-7, with TRBD1 as a possible D gene (6 bases). The CDR3 runs 12 residues. Between the trimmed V and J ends, which lost 9 bases and 3 bases, there was a span of 12 bases. The germline gives CDR1 LNHDA, CDR2 SQIVND (reference sequence). CDR3 sequence reads: CASGTPDYEQYF. In DNA, the CDR3 is TGTGCCAGCGGGACACCCGACTACGAGCAGTACTTC.

This clonotype has only a few counts. The rearrangement uses TRBV4-1 and TRBJ2-2; no firm D call. There are 15 residues in the CDR3. V was trimmed by 0 bases and J by 2 bases, leaving 7 bases between them. The germline CDR1 and CDR2 sequences are MGHRA and YSYEKL. CDR3 protein: CASSQDRRNTGELFF. CDR3 sequence (DNA): TGCGCCAGCAGCCAAGATAGGAGAAACACCGGGGAGCTGTTTTTT.

This clonotype was observed a handful of times. The chain uses TRBV7-2 and TRBJ2-5, with 8 bases lining up with TRBD1. From germline, CDR1 is SGHTA and CDR2 FQGNSA. Trimming took 5 bases from V and 5 from J; bases not matched to a gene: 7. The CDR3 covers 14 residues. The CDR3 sequence: CASSPGGAVETQYF. The CDR3 nucleotides read TGTGCCAGCAGCCCAGGGGGCGCGGTGGAGACCCAGTACTTC.

In this sample, this clonotype turned up many times. This sequence joins TRBV2 and TRBJ2-1, with D maybe TRBD2 (6 bases). The CDR3 spans 14 residues. Trimming removed 7 bases from V and 2 bases from J, with 12 bases in between. In germline, CDR1 is SNHLY, CDR2 FYNNEI. The CDR3 DNA follows: TGTGCCAGCACTGGGGGGTCTACCTACAATGAGCAGTTCTTC. It specifies CASTGGSTYNEQFF.

This clonotype occurred many times. The gene calls are TRBV20-1 and TRBJ2-7, with TRBD2 matching over 10 bases. CDR1 DFQATT and CDR2 SNEGSKA come from the germline V gene (reference sequence). This CDR3 has 14 residues. J lost 1 base, V lost 5 bases, and 5 bases had no gene match. CDR3 sequence reads: CSASSGSRSYEQYF. The CDR3 nucleotides are TGCAGTGCTTCTAGCGGGAGCAGGTCCTACGAGCAGTACTTC.

The rearrangement uses TRBV10-2 and TRBJ1-5, with 8 nucleotides matching TRBD1. Germline CDR1 reads WSHSY; CDR2 reads SAAADI. This CDR3 is 12 amino acids long. V shed 7 bases and J 7 bases; nucleotides not matched to a gene: 3. CDR3 bases: TGCGCCAGCAAGGACAGGGAGCAGCCCCAGCATTTT. Protein product: CASKDREQPQHF.

The sample holds many counts of this clonotype. The chain links TRBV5-1 to TRBJ2-3; 8 positions match TRBD2. Looked up from germline, CDR1 is SGHRS and CDR2 is YFSETQ. The CDR3 covers 15 residues. J lost 3 bases, V lost 6 bases, and 9 bases had no gene match. The CDR3 coding sequence is TGCGCCAGCATAAGGACAGCGGGAGTAACAGATACGCAGTATTTT. As protein: CASIRTAGVTDTQYF.

There are many counts of this clonotype. This chain links TRBV7-2 with TRBJ2-1, with 11 bases aligning to TRBD2. Germline CDR1 is SGHTA and CDR2 is FQGNSA. CDR3 length: 17 amino acids. V lost 1 base to trimming and J lost 7 bases; unmatched junction nucleotides: 9. CDR3: CASSLVLSGLAGNEQFF. The CDR3 DNA is TGTGCCAGCAGCTTAGTCTTAAGCGGACTAGCGGGTAATGAGCAGTTCTTC. Full variable domain (outside the CDR3, taken from reference TRBV7-2 and TRBJ2-1): GAGVSQSPSNKVTEKGKDVELRCDPISGHTALYWYRQSLGQGLEFLIYFQGNSAPDKSGLPSDRFSAERTGGSVSTLTIQRTQQEDSAVYLCASSLVLSGLAGNEQFFGPGTRLTVL.

In this sample, this clonotype turned up a few times. This chain connects TRBV2 to TRBJ1-2, with unresolved D. CDR1 SNHLY and CDR2 FYNNEI come from the germline V gene. V gave up 4 bases and J gave up 8 bases, with 11 bases separating them. The CDR3 length is 12 residues. Here the CDR3 reads CASSGIPTGYTF. The CDR3 DNA follows: TGTGCCAGCAGTGGTATCCCAACCGGCTACACCTTC.

This clonotype has a handful of counts. The chain recombines TRBV6-2 or TRBV6-3 with TRBJ2-5, with 11 bases identical to TRBD1. This CDR3 is 16 amino acids long. V dropped 4 bases and J dropped 4; count of bases not matched to a gene: 8. CDR1 and CDR2 (germline): MNHEY, SVGEGT. CDR3 amino acids: CASSSVGTGGGETQYF. The CDR3 bases are TGTGCCAGCAGTTCGGTAGGGACAGGGGGTGGAGAGACCCAGTACTTC.

A remark on this clonotype: A much larger clone lies a single base off, so this may be a read error. The rearrangement links TRBV7-3 to TRBJ2-1; tentative D call: TRBD1 (5 bases). Germline V lookup: CDR1 SGHTA, CDR2 FQGTGA. The CDR3 runs 16 residues. The CDR3 loop is CASSLKMGRQLNEQSF. CDR3 nucleotide sequence: TGTGCCAGCAGCTTAAAGATGGGGCGGCAGCTCAATGAGCAGTCCTTC.